This TCR beta chain was retrieved from a study of cytotoxic CD8 clonotypes in ibrutinib-treated CLL. Study as a whole: When averaged across all of the samples, the counts came to 255,043 productive templates and 85,000 to 95,000 productive rearrangements.

TCRdb's copy holds only in-frame clones and misses some; the assay was immunoSEQ multiplex PCR. The data hold roughly 200,000 clones, with about two thirds observed a single time. Findings and limits, study-wide: On treatment, the uncommon public clonotypes contracted or remained stable. Circulating CD8+ T-cell counts were tracked by baseline clonality, which exceeded that of age-matched healthy donors. Clonality increased at ibrutinib response and stayed stable in sustained remission. At progression, however, it fell back toward baseline.

In this sample, this clone turned up a few times. Its antigen is not identified. Trimming stripped 6 bases from V and 1 base from J, with 4 bases between. This CDR3 is built from 13 residues. Germline lookup yields CDR1 MDHEN and CDR2 SYDVKM. The source of this sequence is a human donor with chronic lymphocytic leukemia. Sequences were derived from PBMCs, sampled after 24 months of ibrutinib treatment. This chain connects TRBV28 to TRBJ2-6, with D unclear. In DNA, the CDR3 is TGTGCCAGCAGCCCATCTGGGGCCAACGTCCTGACTTTC. Its translation: CASSPSGANVLTF.